The rows below give T cell receptor beta chains drawn from one sample of a study of T cells in Graves' hyperthyroidism and ophthalmopathy. MiXCR was run by TCRdb on the multiplex PCR reads, yielding one entry per CDR3 protein. Of a few hundred thousand distinct CDR3 sequences listed, 16% are singletons. Sequenced sample: blood. These receptors all stem from a woman in her thirties with Graves' ophthalmopathy. Each CDR3 is given with its conserved first and last residue. Fields, in order: V gene, J gene, CDR3 protein.

TRBV28,TRBJ2-5,CASSTPVGLAGFETQYF
TRBV3-2,TRBJ2-7,CASSQQDDGTVHEQYF
TRBV5-6,TRBJ2-7,CATHSSSYEQHF
TRBV20-1,TRBJ2-1,CSARAGLAGVEQFF
TRBV28,TRBJ2-7,CASSRSQKDSQYF
TRBV2,TRBJ1-1,CASSSGARTEAFF
TRBV24-1,TRBJ2-2,CATSDFLGRGNTGELFF
TRBV30,TRBJ2-1,CAWNGGRNEQFF
TRBV9,TRBJ2-7,CASSVVDSGYEQYF
TRBV4-3,TRBJ1-2,CASSQDIASYGYTF
TRBV7-2,TRBJ2-2,CASSLGRGVPGELFF
TRBV3-1,TRBJ2-2,CASGLGPRIF
TRBV19,TRBJ2-3,CASSISPGPTDTQYF
TRBV6-1,TRBJ2-3,CASSREGGPTDTQYF
TRBV4-2,TRBJ1-3,CASSQAMGQYGNTIYF
TRBV6-2/TRBV6-3,TRBJ1-5,CASSDPGQGIPQHF
TRBV30,TRBJ1-2,CAWDRVGGYTF
TRBV4-1,TRBJ2-7,CASSQVGLAGDEQYF
TRBV4-3,TRBJ2-1,CASSHEPASGQSYNEQFF
TRBV15,TRBJ1-1,CATSPGLNTEAFF
TRBV4-3,TRBJ2-3,CASSQDREGTDTQYF
TRBV9,TRBJ2-3,CASSASGRLTDTQYF
TRBV20-1,TRBJ2-7,CSARVERRGSGEQYF
TRBV24-1,TRBJ2-2,CATSDGGRDPTGELFF
TRBV5-1,TRBJ2-7,CASSLDGGGEQYF
TRBV27,TRBJ2-2,CASSPRTLNTGELFF
TRBV6-2/TRBV6-3,TRBJ2-3,CASQGQPTDTQYF
TRBV20-1,TRBJ2-2,CSASEHLAGNTGELFF
TRBV10-1,TRBJ2-7,CASTLGDRGREQYF
TRBV14,TRBJ2-2,CASSQDSGTANTGELFF
TRBV20-1,TRBJ2-3,CSARPHSTDTQYF
TRBV27,TRBJ1-5,CASHPGTRRGNQPQHF
TRBV28,TRBJ2-3,CASSSYRETDTQYF
TRBV6-5,TRBJ2-7,CASSYYGGNYEQYF
TRBV19,TRBJ2-5,CASSTQGFGETQYF
TRBV20-1,TRBJ2-7,CSARKGGAGAYEQYF
TRBV5-1,TRBJ2-3,CASRGGWGISVRTSTDTQYF